Below, 6 T cell receptor beta chains from the same sample are listed, as sequenced in a study of shared clonotypes between healthy human individuals. The method was immunoSEQ multiplex PCR; TCRdb's version includes in-frame clones alone and lacks a portion of them. The data contain about 1 million clones, about 75% of them singletons. Sequencing was done on a sample of memory CD4+ T cells sorted from blood. Regarding subset: CD45RA-negative fraction. The receptor set was obtained from a man younger than 35 in good health.

The chain recombines TRBV29-1 with TRBJ1-1, with TRBD1 identical over 8 bases. Germline trimming cut 7 bases from V and 6 bases from J; bases unmatched to any gene: 4. Per germline, CDR1 SQVTM and CDR2 ANQGSEA. The CDR3 sequence is 11 residues long. CDR3 protein: CSGDRGAEAFF. The CDR3 DNA reads TGCAGCGGCGACAGGGGCGCTGAAGCTTTCTTT.

This chain joins TRBV11-2 and TRBJ2-7; the match to TRBD1 covers 12 bases. Losses at the gene ends were 1 base for V and 5 bases for J; bases not matched to a gene: 3. The CDR3 totals 15 residues. The germline gives CDR1 SGHAT, CDR2 FQNNGV. CDR3 sequence (DNA): TGTGCCAGCAGCTTAGTGGGGACAGGGGGCGACGAGCAGTACTTC. Amino acid sequence: CASSLVGTGGDEQYF.

This clone was seen once. This chain joins TRBV30 and TRBJ2-3; D is possibly TRBD1 (5 bases). Germline CDR1 is GTSNPN and CDR2 is SVGIG (reference sequence). This CDR3 spans 14 amino acids. The ends were cut back, 0 bases at V and 8 bases at J, with 15 bases in the middle. CDR3 protein: CAWSVGHEKGTQYF. The CDR3 nucleotides are TGTGCCTGGAGTGTCGGACATGAAAAGGGTACGCAGTATTTT.

The rearrangement links TRBV2 to TRBJ2-3, with 8 nucleotides matching TRBD2. The V and J ends lost 6 bases and 1 base, in that order; junction bases with no gene match: 6. The CDR3 loop spans 15 amino acids. CDR1 SNHLY and CDR2 FYNNEI come from the germline V gene. The CDR3 here is CASRTGLEGTDTQYF. As DNA, the CDR3 is TGTGCCAGCAGGACGGGACTAGAAGGCACAGATACGCAGTATTTT.

This clone was seen a handful of times. The chain has TRBV10-3 and TRBJ1-5; 7 bases line up with TRBD1. This CDR3 spans 17 amino acids. The V gene end was trimmed by 10 bases and the J gene end by 3 bases; junction bases not matched to a gene: 18. Per the germline V gene, CDR1 is ENHRY and CDR2 is SYGVKD. The CDR3, as DNA: TGTGCCACGCGGCCGCATGCAGACAGGGCCCTCAATCAGCCCCAGCATTTT. Amino acid sequence: CATRPHADRALNQPQHF.

This sequence joins TRBV5-6 and TRBJ1-2; D is possibly TRBD1 (6 bases). V dropped 7 bases and J dropped 1 base, with 14 bases sitting between them. Germline-derived CDR1 and CDR2 are SGHDT and YYEEEE. This CDR3 region has 14 residues. In DNA form, the CDR3 reads TGTGCCAGCCTGATAAGGACAGATAACTATGGCTACACCTTC. Translation gives CASLIRTDNYGYTF.